This T cell receptor (beta chain) stems from a study of blood T cell repertoires in COVID-19. Study context: T cells, B-cell-depleted T cells, or PBMCs provided the cDNA or gDNA that served as material.

This CDR3 has 13 amino acids. With 3 bases removed from V and 12 bases from J, the gap between germline ends came to 13 bases. The germline V gene has CDR1 KGHDR and CDR2 SFDVKD. Membership in each cohort depended on participant-reported clinical history. For recovered donors of Cohort 3, there were two negative PCRs, clearance, or symptom resolution. How the authors handled the data: Nucleated cell number was recorded as an estimate derived from reference gene primer amplification. Here immunoSEQ multiplex PCR was the method, and the copy in TCRdb shows in-frame clones only, minus some. That table is the source of V, J and clone size, and D and trimming were worked out from the DNA. The table has 260,000 or so clones, around 85% seen once.

Sequencing input: PBMCs or T cells enriched from blood (not recorded which). The receptor comes from a woman aged 45-65 years who had recovered from COVID-19. The chain combines TRBV24-1 with TRBJ1-4; the D gene is possibly TRBD1 (5 bases). The CDR3 loop is CATSDHYRHQLFF. The CDR3 DNA reads as TGTGCCACCAGTGATCATTACAGGCATCAACTGTTTTTT.